This TCR beta chain was documented in a study of blood T cell repertoires in COVID-19. Across the study: The origin of the acute and convalescent COVID-19 samples was the United States, Italy and Spain. In each case, the material was cDNA or gDNA derived from T cells, B-cell-depleted T cells, or PBMCs.

V lost 0 bases and J lost 1; bases outside the gene matches: 4. The CDR3 length is 16 residues. Germline V gene sequence: CDR1 LNHDA, CDR2 SQIVND (reference sequence). As originally analysed: Nucleated cell counts were estimated from reference gene primer amplification. Profiled with immunoSEQ multiplex PCR; TCRdb holds only in-frame clones, not every one. V and J calls and clone size are given by that table; D and trimming were obtained from the DNA. The sample has hundreds of thousands of clones; almost 85% are singletons. This clonotype was obtained from a middle-aged man with active or convalescent COVID-19. The chain uses TRBV19 and TRBJ2-3; 7 bases fit TRBD2. Specimen: peripheral blood. CDR3 in DNA: TGTGCCAGTAGTATAGAGATAGCGGGTCGCACAGATACGCAGTATTTT. Translation gives CASSIEIAGRTDTQYF.